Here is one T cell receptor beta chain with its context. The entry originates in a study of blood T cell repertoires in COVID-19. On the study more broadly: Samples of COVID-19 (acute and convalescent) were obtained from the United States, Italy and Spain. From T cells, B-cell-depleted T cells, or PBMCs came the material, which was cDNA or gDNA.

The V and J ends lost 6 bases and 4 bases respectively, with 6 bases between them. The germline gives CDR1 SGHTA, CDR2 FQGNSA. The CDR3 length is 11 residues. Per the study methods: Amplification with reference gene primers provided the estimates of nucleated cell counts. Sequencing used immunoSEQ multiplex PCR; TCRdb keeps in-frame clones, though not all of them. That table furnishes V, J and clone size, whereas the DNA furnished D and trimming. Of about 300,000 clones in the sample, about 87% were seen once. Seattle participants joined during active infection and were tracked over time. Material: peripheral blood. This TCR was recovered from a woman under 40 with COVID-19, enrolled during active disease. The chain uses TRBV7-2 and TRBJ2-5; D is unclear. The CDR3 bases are TGTGCCAGCAGTCGAGGAGAGACCCAGTACTTC. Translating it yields CASSRGETQYF. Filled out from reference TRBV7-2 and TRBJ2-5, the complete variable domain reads GAGVSQSPSNKVTEKGKDVELRCDPISGHTALYWYRQSLGQGLEFLIYFQGNSAPDKSGLPSDRFSAERTGGSVSTLTIQRTQQEDSAVYLCASSRGETQYFGPGTRLLVL.